The clone carrying this T cell receptor (beta chain) came up a few times. Its specificity is unknown. The entry originates in a study of blood T cells in healthy people across ages. Findings of the study overall: Researchers report that TCR beta diversity correlated strongly with naive T cell percentage.

The authors extracted at least 6 micrograms of total RNA per sample. The V end lost 0 bases, the J end lost 1 base, and 17 bases lay between the germline ends. The length of the CDR3 is 18 residues. Looked up from germline, CDR1 is ENHRY and CDR2 is SYGVKD. The authors ran a second PCR of about 6 to 11 cycles using a sample-barcoded 5' primer and a J-beta primer mix. All cDNA molecules were each tagged by a template-switch adaptor with 12 random nucleotides. TCRdb fed the 5' RACE reads into MiXCR, producing one record per CDR3 protein. This sample has more than 1,000,000 distinct CDR3 sequences, with around 27% found just once. These records were also assigned to another study, of T cells of mothers and their children.

This TCR was sampled from a girl aged 2-10 years in good health. The specimen was blood. The chain couples TRBV10-3 to TRBJ2-3, with a weak D call TRBD2 (6 bases). CDR3 residues: CAISESARGVAGTDTQYF. CDR3 DNA: TGTGCCATCAGTGAGTCGGCTCGCGGTGTAGCGGGCACAGATACGCAGTATTTT.